The 24 T cell receptor beta chains below come from one sample, sequenced in a study of T cell changes during pregnancy in multiple sclerosis. Sequencing used immunoSEQ multiplex PCR; TCRdb keeps in-frame clones, though not all of them. This table holds some 68,000 clones, roughly nine tenths found once. The sequencing here drew on peripheral blood, taken in the second trimester of pregnancy. Every receptor here comes from a female donor with multiple sclerosis, enrolled in a pregnancy study.

V is TRBV5-1 and J is TRBJ2-2, with 10 bases lining up with TRBD2. The CDR3 is made up of 17 amino acids. Looked up from germline, CDR1 is SGHRS and CDR2 is YFSETQ. Trimming cost V 0 bases and J 2 bases; bases outside gene matches: 4. Written as DNA, the CDR3 is TGCGCCAGCAGCTTGGCCCCACTAGCGGGAAACACCGGGGAGCTGTTTTTT. Protein sequence: CASSLAPLAGNTGELFF. The entire variable domain, with the rest obtained from reference TRBV5-1 and TRBJ2-2, is as follows: KAGVTQTPRYLIKTRGQQVTLSCSPISGHRSVSWYQQTPGQGLQFLFEYFSETQRNKGNFPGRFSGRQFSNSRSEMNVSTLELGDSALYLCASSLAPLAGNTGELFFGEGSRLTVL.

V and J are TRBV19 and TRBJ1-5, with 7 positions matching TRBD1. Trimming removed 8 bases from V and 7 bases from J; junction bases left unmatched: 14. The germline gives CDR1 LNHDA, CDR2 SQIVND (reference sequence). This CDR3 is built from 15 residues. For the CDR3, the DNA is TGTGCCAGTCACGACATTGGGACAGTGCGCCAGCCCCAGCATTTT. Encoded protein: CASHDIGTVRQPQHF.

This clone was counted only a few times. The chain uses TRBV16 and TRBJ1-1, with a possible D match to TRBD1 (6 bases). Germline values: CDR1 KGHSY, CDR2 FQNENV. V lost 8 bases, J lost 4 bases, and 14 bases lay in between. CDR3 length: 13 amino acids. The CDR3 reads CASVWGQSTEAFF. CDR3 in DNA: TGTGCCAGCGTCTGGGGGCAGAGCACTGAAGCTTTCTTT. Full variable domain (outside the CDR3, taken from reference TRBV16 and TRBJ1-1): GEEVAQTPKHLVRGEGQKAKLYCAPIKGHSYVFWYQQVLKNEFKFLISFQNENVFDETGMPKERFSAKCLPNSPCSLEIQATKLEDSAVYFCASVWGQSTEAFFGQGTRLTVV.

The chain links TRBV28 to TRBJ2-7; maybe TRBD2 (6 bases). CDR3 size: 13 residues. V was clipped by 5 bases and J by 2 bases, with 10 bases between them. The germline V gene has CDR1 MDHEN and CDR2 SYDVKM. The CDR3 DNA reads as TGTGCCAGCAGTGGGGGGAATCCCTACGAGCAGTACTTC. It is translated as CASSGGNPYEQYF.

This clone has a handful of counts. The V call is TRBV4-1, the J call TRBJ2-2; D is uncertain. Deletions cut 4 bases from V and 5 bases from J, with 17 bases between. Germline values: CDR1 MGHRA, CDR2 YSYEKL. CDR3 length: 16 residues. The CDR3 bases are TGCGCCAGCAGCCCCTTTTTTACGGTCGGGACCGGGGAGCTGTTTTTT. Translated: CASSPFFTVGTGELFF.

The genes are TRBV19 and TRBJ2-6; 10 bases map to TRBD1. CDR3 length equals 18 residues. Germline CDR1 LNHDA, CDR2 SQIVND (reference sequence). Losses at the gene ends were 5 bases for V and 2 bases for J; bases not matched to a gene: 9. The CDR3 reads CASSFKTGGIPGANVLTF. CDR3 DNA: TGTGCCAGTAGTTTTAAGACAGGGGGCATTCCTGGGGCCAACGTCCTGACTTTC.

J is TRBJ1-4 and V is TRBV12-5; unclear D gene. With 2 bases removed from V and 8 bases from J, the gap between germline ends came to 9 bases. Germline V lookup: CDR1 LGHNT, CDR2 FRNRAP. The CDR3 consists of 13 residues. DNA of the CDR3: TGTGCTAGTGGTTTGAGACTCCAAGAAAAACTGTTTTTT. Its translation: CASGLRLQEKLFF. The full variable domain, with the rest looked up from reference TRBV12-5 and TRBJ1-4, is DARVTQTPRHKVTEMGQEVTMRCQPILGHNTVFWYRQTMMQGLELLAYFRNRAPLDDSGMPKDRFSAEMPDATLATLKIQPSEPRDSAVYFCASGLRLQEKLFFGSGTQLSVL.

J is TRBJ2-7 and V is TRBV7-9; 8 bases are shared with TRBD1. CDR3 size: 19 residues. CDR1 is SEHNR and CDR2 is FQNEAQ in the germline V gene (reference sequence). With V trimmed by 5 bases and J by 0 bases, 18 bases remained unmatched. CDR3 DNA: TGTGCCAGCAGCCCTGGGGGCCTAATACGGGACAGGAGCTCCTACGAGCAGTACTTC. Amino acids: CASSPGGLIRDRSSYEQYF.

The chain joins TRBV30 to TRBJ2-5, with D maybe TRBD2 (5 bases). With the DNA end fitting TRBJ2-7 better, the J assignment may be wrong. The CDR3 length is 12 residues. The V gene's germline CDR1 is GTSNPN and CDR2 SVGIG (reference sequence). The CDR3 loop is CAWNSGSYEQYF. The CDR3 coding sequence is TGTGCCTGGAACTCGGGAAGTTACGAGCAGTACTTC.

The chain links TRBV7-2 to TRBJ1-2; no firm D call. Trimming removed 6 bases from V and 7 bases from J, with 21 bases in between. CDR1 SGHTA and CDR2 FQGNSA come from the germline V gene. CDR3 length equals 15 residues. Written as DNA, the CDR3 is TGTGCCAGCAGTTATATGAGGGCGGGCCGGGGTGGCTACACCTTC. It yields the protein CASSYMRAGRGGYTF.

The sample holds one count of this clone. The chain combines TRBV19 with TRBJ2-7; TRBD1 is a possible D gene (5 bases). Per germline, CDR1 LNHDA and CDR2 SQIVND (reference sequence). V shed 5 bases and J shed 4 bases, with 15 bases lying between them. This CDR3 has 14 amino acids. CDR3 sequence: CASSLQPDSYEQYF. The CDR3, as DNA: TGTGCCAGTAGTCTACAGCCCGACAGTTACGAGCAGTACTTC.

This chain links TRBV5-1 with TRBJ2-7; the D gene is possibly TRBD1 (5 bases). Trimming removed 0 bases at V and 3 bases at J, with 13 bases between. CDR1 SGHRS and CDR2 YFSETQ come from the germline V gene. The CDR3 consists of 15 residues. The CDR3 DNA follows: TGCGCCAGCAGCTTGGAAGGGGTGGTGGGCTACGAGCAGTACTTC. Translated: CASSLEGVVGYEQYF.

The chain combines TRBV7-3 with TRBJ2-2, with D possibly TRBD2 on 5 matching bases. V shed 1 base and J shed 6 bases, with 12 bases lying between them. In germline, CDR1 is SGHTA, CDR2 FQGTGA. The CDR3 length is 15 residues. The CDR3 DNA follows: TGTGCCAGCAGCTTAAGTGGACTCTCAGCCGGGGAGCTGTTTTTT. It specifies CASSLSGLSAGELFF.

The rearrangement joins TRBV5-1 to TRBJ1-1; a possible D gene is TRBD1 (5 bases). The CDR3 sequence is 15 residues long. V was trimmed by 0 bases and J by 3 bases, leaving 12 bases between them. Per germline, CDR1 SGHRS and CDR2 YFSETQ. CDR3 nucleotides: TGCGCCAGCAGCTTGGCAGTGGGGCAGGACACTGAAGCTTTCTTT. Amino acids: CASSLAVGQDTEAFF.

This clone has just one count. The chain has TRBV7-2 and TRBJ2-1; D is perhaps TRBD2 (6 bases). In germline, CDR1 is SGHTA, CDR2 FQGNSA. The CDR3 runs 13 residues. Trimming shortened V by 6 bases and J by 7 bases, and 13 bases separated the two germline ends. CDR3 sequence reads: CASRRRLENEQFF. The CDR3 DNA reads TGTGCCAGCAGGCGTAGACTAGAGAATGAGCAGTTCTTC.

This chain links TRBV5-1 with TRBJ1-4; TRBD1 is a possible D gene (5 bases). The germline V and J ends were trimmed by 3 bases and 0 bases, with 15 bases remaining between them. The CDR3 consists of 17 residues. From germline, CDR1 is SGHRS and CDR2 YFSETQ. CDR3 sequence (DNA): TGCGCCAGCAGCTGGGGGGTAGGGGACCCAACTAATGAAAAACTGTTTTTT. Translation gives CASSWGVGDPTNEKLFF.

This sequence joins TRBV4-1 and TRBJ2-1, with D maybe TRBD1 (5 bases). Trimming took 0 bases from V and 2 from J, leaving 8 bases between them. The CDR3 has 15 amino acids. Germline values: CDR1 MGHRA, CDR2 YSYEKL. The CDR3 sequence is CASSQDREPYNEQFF. The CDR3 region has the DNA TGCGCCAGCAGCCAAGACAGGGAACCCTACAATGAGCAGTTCTTC.

The chain has TRBV5-1 and TRBJ1-1; D unclear. From germline, CDR1 is SGHRS and CDR2 YFSETQ. There are 13 residues in the CDR3. The V gene lost 2 bases and the J gene lost 0 bases, with 5 bases spanning the gap. The chain's CDR3 is CASSLIVNTEAFF. CDR3 nucleotides: TGCGCCAGCAGCTTAATAGTGAACACTGAAGCTTTCTTT. Based on the CDR3 plus reference TRBV5-1 and TRBJ1-1, the full variable domain is KAGVTQTPRYLIKTRGQQVTLSCSPISGHRSVSWYQQTPGQGLQFLFEYFSETQRNKGNFPGRFSGRQFSNSRSEMNVSTLELGDSALYLCASSLIVNTEAFFGQGTRLTVV.

This chain joins TRBV27 and TRBJ2-3; D is possibly TRBD1 (6 bases). The V end was cut by 6 bases, the J end by 7 bases, with 23 bases between. From germline, CDR1 is MNHEY and CDR2 SMNVEV (reference sequence). There are 16 residues in the CDR3. The DNA for the CDR3 is TGTGCCAGCAGATACCTGGGGGCCCCTTCCGTGAATACGCAGTATTTT. Translated, it gives CASRYLGAPSVNTQYF.

This clone has only one observation. V and J are TRBV5-1 and TRBJ1-4, with TRBD1 identical over 7 bases. The CDR3 is made up of 15 amino acids. The germline gives CDR1 SGHRS, CDR2 YFSETQ. The V segment lost 4 bases and the J segment 8 bases; nucleotides outside the gene matches: 11. The DNA of the CDR3 is TGCGCCAGCAGCGCCAGTCGGGCAGGGGGGGAAAAACTGTTTTTT. Translation: CASSASRAGGEKLFF.

The chain employs TRBV10-3 and TRBJ2-5; 8 bases agree with TRBD1. Trimming took 2 bases from V and 4 from J; bases not matched to a gene: 9. Germline CDR1 reads ENHRY; CDR2 reads SYGVKD. This CDR3 is 16 amino acids long. CDR3 loop: CAISEGQGRGRETQYF. The CDR3 region has the DNA TGTGCCATCAGTGAGGGACAGGGAAGGGGTAGAGAGACCCAGTACTTC.

This chain joins TRBV30 and TRBJ1-1; the D gene is possibly TRBD1 (6 bases). Germline V gives CDR1 GTSNPN, CDR2 SVGIG (reference sequence). V lost 5 bases to trimming and J lost 1 base, with 14 bases between them. The CDR3 totals 14 residues. The CDR3 reads CAWARDIPNTEAFF. Here the CDR3 DNA reads TGTGCCTGGGCCCGGGACATTCCGAACACTGAAGCTTTCTTT.

The chain couples TRBV4-1 to TRBJ1-1, with 10 bases aligning to TRBD1. This CDR3 has 14 amino acids. The trim removed 11 bases at V and 3 bases at J, leaving 9 bases unmatched. The germline V gene has CDR1 MGHRA and CDR2 YSYEKL. CDR3: CASQSGTGDTEAFF. The CDR3, as DNA: TGCGCCTCTCAGTCAGGGACAGGGGACACTGAAGCTTTCTTT.

The chain carries TRBV30 and TRBJ1-1; D gene unclear. Trimming stripped 1 base from V and 4 bases from J, with 7 bases between. The CDR3 contains 12 residues. CDR1 is GTSNPN, CDR2 SVGIG, per germline (reference sequence). The chain's CDR3 is CAWSALSTEAFF. CDR3 nucleotides: TGTGCCTGGAGTGCCTTGAGCACTGAAGCTTTCTTT.